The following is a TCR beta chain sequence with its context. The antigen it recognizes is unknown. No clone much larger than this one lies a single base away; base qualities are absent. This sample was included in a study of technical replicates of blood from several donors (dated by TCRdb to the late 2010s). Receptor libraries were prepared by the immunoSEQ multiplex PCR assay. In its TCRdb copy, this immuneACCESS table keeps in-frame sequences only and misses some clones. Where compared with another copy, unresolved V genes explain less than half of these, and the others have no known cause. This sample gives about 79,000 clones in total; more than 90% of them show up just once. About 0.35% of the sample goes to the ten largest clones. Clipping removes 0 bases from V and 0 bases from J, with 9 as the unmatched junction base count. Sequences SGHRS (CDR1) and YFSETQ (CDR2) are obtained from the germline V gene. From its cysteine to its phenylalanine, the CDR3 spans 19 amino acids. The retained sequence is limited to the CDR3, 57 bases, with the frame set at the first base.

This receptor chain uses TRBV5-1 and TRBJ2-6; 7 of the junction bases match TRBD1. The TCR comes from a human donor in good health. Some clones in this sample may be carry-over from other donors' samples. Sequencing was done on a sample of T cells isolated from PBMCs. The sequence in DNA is TGCGCCAGCAGCTTGGAGGGGGCCAGGGTTTTCTCTGGGGCCAACGTCCTGACTTTC. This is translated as CASSLEGARVFSGANVLTF.